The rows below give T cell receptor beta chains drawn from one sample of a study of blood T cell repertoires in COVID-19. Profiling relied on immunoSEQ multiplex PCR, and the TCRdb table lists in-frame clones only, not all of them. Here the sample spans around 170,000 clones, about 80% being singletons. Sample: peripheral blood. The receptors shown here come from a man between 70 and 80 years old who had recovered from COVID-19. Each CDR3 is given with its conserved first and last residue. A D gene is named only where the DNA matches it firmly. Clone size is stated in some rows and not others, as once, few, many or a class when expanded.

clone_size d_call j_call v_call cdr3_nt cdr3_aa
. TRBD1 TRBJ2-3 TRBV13 TGTGCCAGCAGCCCCCCGGACAGGCCATCCACAGATACGCAGTATTTT CASSPPDRPSTDTQYF
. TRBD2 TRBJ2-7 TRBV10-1 TGCGCCAGCAGTCCAAGCGGGACCTCCTACGAGCAGTACTTC CASSPSGTSYEQYF
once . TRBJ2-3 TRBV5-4 TGTGCCAGCAGCTTACAGGGATTCACAGATACGCAGTATTTT CASSLQGFTDTQYF
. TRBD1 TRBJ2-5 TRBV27 TGTGCCAGCAGTTCCGGGACAGGGGGCCGGGAGACCCAGTACTTC CASSSGTGGRETQYF
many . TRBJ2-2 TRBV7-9 TGTGCCAGCAGCTTAGTAGGTCGGCAGGGGAACACCGGGGAGCTGTTTTTT CASSLVGRQGNTGELFF
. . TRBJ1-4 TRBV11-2 TGTGCCAGCAGCTTAGGACAGCTTTATGAAAAACTGTTTTTT CASSLGQLYEKLFF
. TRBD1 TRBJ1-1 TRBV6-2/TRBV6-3 TGTGCCAGCAGTTACTCCCGGACAGGGTCCCAGAACACTGAAGCTTTCTTT CASSYSRTGSQNTEAFF
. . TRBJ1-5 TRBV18 TGTGCCAGCTCACCACCCGGGAGTAATGGCAATCAGCCCCAGCATTTT CASSPPGSNGNQPQHF
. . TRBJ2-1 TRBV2 TGTGCCAGCAGTGAATCCAGTCTCTACAATGAGCAGTTCTTC CASSESSLYNEQFF
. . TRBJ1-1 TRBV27 TGTGCCAGCAGTTTCTTTGGAGACACTGAAGCTTTCTTT CASSFFGDTEAFF
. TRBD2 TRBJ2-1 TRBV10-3 TGTGCCATCAGTGGAGTGAGTAGCGGGAGTCGTAATGAGCAGTTCTTC CAISGVSSGSRNEQFF
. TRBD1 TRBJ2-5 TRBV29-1 TGCAGCGCTACGGGACAGGGGGCCTGGGAGACCCAGTACTTC CSATGQGAWETQYF
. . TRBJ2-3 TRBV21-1 TGTGCCAGCAGCAAGGATAGCTCCACAGATACGCAGTATTTT CASSKDSSTDTQYF
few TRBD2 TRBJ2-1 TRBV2 TGTGCCGGACTAGCTGGGGACTCCTACAATGAGCAGTTCTTC CAGLAGDSYNEQFF
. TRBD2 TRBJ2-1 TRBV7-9 TGTGCCAGCAGCTCAGAAAGCGGGAGGAAAATTAATGAGCAGTTCTTC CASSSESGRKINEQFF
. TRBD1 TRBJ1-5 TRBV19 TGTGCCAGTAGTAGAGACCGGGACAGGGTATTCAATCAGCCCCAGCATTTT CASSRDRDRVFNQPQHF
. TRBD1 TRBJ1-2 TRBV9 TGTGCCAGCAGCGTCACAGGGGGCGACTATGGCTACACCTTC CASSVTGGDYGYTF
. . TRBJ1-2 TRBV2 TGTGCCAGCACGGGAAACACTAACTATGGCTACACCTTC CASTGNTNYGYTF
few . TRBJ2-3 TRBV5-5 TGTGCCAGCAGCTTGTGGGGAGGGGGATTCACAGATACGCAGTATTTT CASSLWGGGFTDTQYF
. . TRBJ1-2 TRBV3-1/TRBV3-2 TGTGCCAGCAGCCAAGATCTTGGGCGTAGGCAGTTAGGCTACACCTTC CASSQDLGRRQLGYTF
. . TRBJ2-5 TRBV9 TGTGCCAGCAGCGAGGGACTGGAAGAGACCCAGTACTTC CASSEGLEETQYF
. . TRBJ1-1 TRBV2 TGTGCCAGCACAGATGATTGGAACACTGAAGCTTTCTTT CASTDDWNTEAFF
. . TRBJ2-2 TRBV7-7 TGTGCTAGCAGTCCCTACCCCGGGGTGGCCACCGGGGAGCTGTTTTTT CASSPYPGVATGELFF
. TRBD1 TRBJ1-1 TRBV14 TGTGCCAGCAGCGACCCCCTAACAGGGGCAGGTGAAGCTTTCTTT CASSDPLTGAGEAFF
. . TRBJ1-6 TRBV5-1 TGCGCCAGCAGCACCGACGAGGCCTCACCCCTCCACTTT CASSTDEASPLHF
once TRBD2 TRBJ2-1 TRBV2 TGTGCCAGCAGACTAGCGGACTACAATGAGCAGTTCTTC CASRLADYNEQFF
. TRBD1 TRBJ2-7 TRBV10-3 TGTGCCATCAGTGTAAGAGAAGTGGGACAGGGAGGTTCCGAGCAGTACTTC CAISVREVGQGGSEQYF
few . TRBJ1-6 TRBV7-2 TGTGCCAGCAGCCCCCAGAGGTTCTATAACTATAATTCACCCCTCCACTTT CASSPQRFYNYNSPLHF
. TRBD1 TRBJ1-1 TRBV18 TGTGCCAGCTCACCCGGGACAGAGAACACTGAAGCTTTCTTT CASSPGTENTEAFF
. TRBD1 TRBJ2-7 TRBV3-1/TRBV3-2 TGTGCCAGCAGCCAAGAGCGTGGGACAGGGCCCTACGAGCAGTACTTC CASSQERGTGPYEQYF
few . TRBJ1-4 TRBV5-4 TGTGCCAGCAGCTTCTCAACTAATGAAAAACTGTTTTTT CASSFSTNEKLFF
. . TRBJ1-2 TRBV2 TGTGCCAGCAGTGAAGCGCGGGGGCTTGGTGGCTACACCTTC CASSEARGLGGYTF
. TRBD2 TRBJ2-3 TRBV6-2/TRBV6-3 TGTGCCAGCAGTTACTCGAACCTAGCGGGAGTTCGAGATGGCACAGATACGCAGTATTTT CASSYSNLAGVRDGTDTQYF
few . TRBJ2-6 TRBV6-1 TGTGCCAGCAGTGAAAACCCAACAATCTCTGGGGCCAACGTCCTGACTTTC CASSENPTISGANVLTF
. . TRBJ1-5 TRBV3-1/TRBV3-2 TGTGCCAGCAGCCAAGTAACAGGGAGAGGACAGCCCCAGCATTTT CASSQVTGRGQPQHF
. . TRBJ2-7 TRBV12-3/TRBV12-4 TGTGCCAGCAGCCTCACGGAGGGAAACGAGCAGTACTTC CASSLTEGNEQYF
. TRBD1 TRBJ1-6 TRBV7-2 TGTGCCAGCAGTCGGGACAGGGCTAATTCACCCCTCCACTTT CASSRDRANSPLHF
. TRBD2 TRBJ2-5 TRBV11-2 TGTGCCAGCAGCTCCGGGACTAGCGGGTACCGAGAGACCCAGTACTTC CASSSGTSGYRETQYF
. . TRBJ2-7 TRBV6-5 TGTGCCAGCAGCCCACCGGGTCGAGAGCAGTACTTC CASSPPGREQYF
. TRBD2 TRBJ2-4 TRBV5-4 TGTGCCAGCAGCCTGGGACTAGCGGTAGCCAAAAACATTCAGTACTTC CASSLGLAVAKNIQYF
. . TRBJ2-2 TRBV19 TGTGCCAGTAGTAACAGGGTAGCCGGGGAGCTGTTTTTT CASSNRVAGELFF
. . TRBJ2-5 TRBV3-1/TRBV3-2 TGTGCCAGCAGCCAAGCCTCGGGGAGGGGGAATTGGGAGACCCAGTACTTC CASSQASGRGNWETQYF
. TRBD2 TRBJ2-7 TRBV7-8 TGTGCCAGCAGCTTAGTGGGGACTAGGTCCTACGAGCAGTACTTC CASSLVGTRSYEQYF
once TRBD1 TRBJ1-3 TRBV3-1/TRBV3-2 TGTGCCAGCAGCCAGTTCGACAGGGGCCCTGGAAACACCATATATTTT CASSQFDRGPGNTIYF
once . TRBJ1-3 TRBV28 TGTGCCAGCAGTTTGGGGAGCTCTGGAAACACCATATATTTT CASSLGSSGNTIYF
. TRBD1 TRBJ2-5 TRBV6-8 TGTGCCAGCAGTTACTGGGGGACAGGGGAGGCTAGGGAGACCCAGTACTTC CASSYWGTGEARETQYF
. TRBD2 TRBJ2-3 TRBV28 TGTGCCAGCAGTACCGCGACTAGCGGGAATCGGGCAGATACGCAGTATTTT CASSTATSGNRADTQYF
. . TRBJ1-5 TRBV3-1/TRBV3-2 TGTGCCAGCAGCCAAGACGGTCAGGGCGGACAGCCCCAGCATTTT CASSQDGQGGQPQHF
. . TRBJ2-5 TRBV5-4 TGTGCCAGCAGCCGGGACACCGGGCGAGAGACCCAGTACTTC CASSRDTGRETQYF
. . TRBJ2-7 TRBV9 TGTGCCAGCAGCGTGCAGGGGAACTACGAGCAGTACTTC CASSVQGNYEQYF
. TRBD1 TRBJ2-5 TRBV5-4 TGTGCCAGCAGCTTCAGGGGGCGGGAGACCCAGTACTTC CASSFRGRETQYF
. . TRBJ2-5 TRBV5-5 TGTGCCAGCAGCTTGGCTGAAGAGACCCAGTACTTC CASSLAEETQYF
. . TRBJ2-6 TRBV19 TGTGCCAGTAGTATAGCACAGACTGGGGCCAACGTCCTGACTTTC CASSIAQTGANVLTF
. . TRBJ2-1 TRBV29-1 TGCAGCGCGTCCGGGAACTTCTACAATGAGCAGTTCTTC CSASGNFYNEQFF